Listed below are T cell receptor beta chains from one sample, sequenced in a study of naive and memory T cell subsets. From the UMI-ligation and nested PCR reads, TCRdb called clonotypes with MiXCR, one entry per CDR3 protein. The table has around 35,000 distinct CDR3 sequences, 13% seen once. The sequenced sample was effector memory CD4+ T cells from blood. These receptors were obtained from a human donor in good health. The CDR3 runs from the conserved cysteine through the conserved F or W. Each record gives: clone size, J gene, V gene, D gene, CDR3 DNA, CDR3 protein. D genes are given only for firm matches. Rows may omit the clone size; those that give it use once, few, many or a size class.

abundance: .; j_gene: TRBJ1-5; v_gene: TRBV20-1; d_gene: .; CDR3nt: TGCAGTGCTACTTCAGGGGCCGGGCAGCCCCAGCATTTT; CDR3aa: CSATSGAGQPQHF
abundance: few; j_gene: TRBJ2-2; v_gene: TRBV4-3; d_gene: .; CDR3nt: TGCGCCAGCAGCCAGGAGAGAGGGACCGGGGAGCTGTTTTTT; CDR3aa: CASSQERGTGELFF
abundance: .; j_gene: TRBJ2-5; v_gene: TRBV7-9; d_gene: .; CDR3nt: TGTGCCAGCAGACCAGGACTTTCGGAGACCCAGTACTTC; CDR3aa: CASRPGLSETQYF
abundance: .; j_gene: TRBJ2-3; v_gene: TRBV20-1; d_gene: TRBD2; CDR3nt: TGCAGTGGGAGGGCGGGAGGTACAGATACGCAGTATTTT; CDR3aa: CSGRAGGTDTQYF
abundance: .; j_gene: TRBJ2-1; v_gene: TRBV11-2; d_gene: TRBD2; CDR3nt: TGTGCCAGCAAGCGGGGGGAGGGCCTCAATGAGCAGTTCTTC; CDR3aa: CASKRGEGLNEQFF
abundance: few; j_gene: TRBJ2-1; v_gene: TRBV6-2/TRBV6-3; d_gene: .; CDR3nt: TGTGCCAGCAGTCCCCTTGAGTACAATGAGCAGTTCTTC; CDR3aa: CASSPLEYNEQFF
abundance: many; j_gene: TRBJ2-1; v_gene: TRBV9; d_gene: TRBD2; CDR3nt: TGTGCCAGCAGCGAGGGACTACAAGTGACCAATGAGCAGTTCTTC; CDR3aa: CASSEGLQVTNEQFF
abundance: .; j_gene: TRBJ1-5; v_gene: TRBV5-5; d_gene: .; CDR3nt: TGTGCCAGCAGCCGCCAACCCCGGGATAATCAGCCCCAGCATTTT; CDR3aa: CASSRQPRDNQPQHF
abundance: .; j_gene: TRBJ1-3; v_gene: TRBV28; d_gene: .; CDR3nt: TGTGCCAGCAGGGGTGGGGGTGATCACAGCTCTGGAAACACCATATATTTT; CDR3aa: CASRGGGDHSSGNTIYF
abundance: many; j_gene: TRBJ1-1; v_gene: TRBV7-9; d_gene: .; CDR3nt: TGTGCCAGCAGCTTAGGCTGGCACACCGCTTCTTTGAACACTGAAGCTTTCTTT; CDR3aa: CASSLGWHTASLNTEAFF
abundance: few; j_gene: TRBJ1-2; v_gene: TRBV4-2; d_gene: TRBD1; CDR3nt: TGTGCCAGCAGCCAAGAGAGGGTAGAGGGGGCCTATGGCTACACCTTC; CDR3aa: CASSQERVEGAYGYTF
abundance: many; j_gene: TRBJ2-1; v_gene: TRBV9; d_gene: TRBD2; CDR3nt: TGTGCCAGCAGCATACTAGCGGGGCTATACAATGAGCAGTTCTTC; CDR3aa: CASSILAGLYNEQFF
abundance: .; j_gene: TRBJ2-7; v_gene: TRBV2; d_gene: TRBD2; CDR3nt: TGTGCCAGCAGAGGGAGGGAATACGAGCAGTACTTC; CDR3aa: CASRGREYEQYF
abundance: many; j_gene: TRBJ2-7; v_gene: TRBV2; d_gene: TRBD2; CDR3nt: TGTGCCAGCAGGGGGACTAGCGGGAACTACGAGCAGTACTTC; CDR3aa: CASRGTSGNYEQYF
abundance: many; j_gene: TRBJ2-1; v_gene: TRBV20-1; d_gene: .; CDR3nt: TGCAGTGCTGTCGCGGGTGGGGGGTCCAACGAGCAGTTCTTC; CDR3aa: CSAVAGGGSNEQFF
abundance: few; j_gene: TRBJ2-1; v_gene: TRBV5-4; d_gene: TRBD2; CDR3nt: TGTGCCAGCAGCCTTCAAAGCGGGAGGGCCCGTAATGAGCAGTTCTTC; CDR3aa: CASSLQSGRARNEQFF
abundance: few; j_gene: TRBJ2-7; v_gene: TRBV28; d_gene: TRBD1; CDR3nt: TGTGCCAGCAGTTTTGATCTCTCGGGACAGGGTAACTACGAGCAGTACTTC; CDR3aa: CASSFDLSGQGNYEQYF
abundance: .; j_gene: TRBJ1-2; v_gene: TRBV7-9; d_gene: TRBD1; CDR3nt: TGTGCCAGCAACAACAGGGGCCATGGCTACACCTTC; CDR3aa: CASNNRGHGYTF
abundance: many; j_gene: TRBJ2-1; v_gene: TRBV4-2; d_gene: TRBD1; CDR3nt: TGTGCCAGCAGCCAAGGCCGGGACAGCCTCAACAATGAGCAGTTCTTC; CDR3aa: CASSQGRDSLNNEQFF
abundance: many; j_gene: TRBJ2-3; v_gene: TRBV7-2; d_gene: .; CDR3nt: TGTGCCAGCGGTAGCACAGATACGCAGTATTTT; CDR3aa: CASGSTDTQYF
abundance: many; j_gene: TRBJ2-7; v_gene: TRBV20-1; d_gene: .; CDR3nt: TGCAGTGCTAGCTCAGGACACTCCTACGAGCAGTACTTC; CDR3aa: CSASSGHSYEQYF
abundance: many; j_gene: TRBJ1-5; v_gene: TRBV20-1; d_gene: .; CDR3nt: TGCAGTGCTAGAGATGACGCGATGAATCAGCCCCAGCATTTT; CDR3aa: CSARDDAMNQPQHF
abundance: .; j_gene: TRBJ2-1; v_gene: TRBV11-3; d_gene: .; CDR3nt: TGTGCCAGCAGCATACAGGGTGGGGAGCAGTTCTTC; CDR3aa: CASSIQGGEQFF
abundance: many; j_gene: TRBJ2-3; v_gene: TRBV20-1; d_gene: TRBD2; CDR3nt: TGCAGTGCGACCGGACTAGCGGGACAACTCACAGATACGCAGTATTTT; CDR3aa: CSATGLAGQLTDTQYF
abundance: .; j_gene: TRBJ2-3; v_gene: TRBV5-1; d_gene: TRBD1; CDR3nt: TGCGCCAGCAGCCTGAGCCCGGGACAGCCTGGGGATACGCAGTATTTT; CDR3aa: CASSLSPGQPGDTQYF
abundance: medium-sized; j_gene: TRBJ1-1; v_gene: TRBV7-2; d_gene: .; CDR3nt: TGTGCCAGCAGCTTACAACTTACCTTGGCTTTCTTT; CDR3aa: CASSLQLTLAFF